This T cell receptor beta chain was sequenced during a study of T-cell memory formation after mild COVID-19. Study details: Largely, TCR clusters stayed within a single donor.

With regard to this clonotype: Its antigen is still unknown.

TCRdb re-derived calls from the 5' RACE reads in MiXCR, one entry per CDR3 protein. The sample holds a few hundred thousand distinct CDR3 sequences, about 16% seen once. Trimming removed 6 bases at V and 1 base at J, with 11 bases between. This CDR3 has 14 residues. Germline-derived CDR1 and CDR2 are LGHNA and YSLEER. Points from the study as a whole: A second wave of clones peaked on day 37, and their SARS-CoV-2 specificity went unconfirmed. While clones contracting from day 15 to 85 were balanced between CD4 and CD8, later expanders leaned CD4+. Cross-reactive memory seemingly joined, as some responding clones were found in pre-infection memory.

The TCR sequence derives from a man aged 18 to 29 who had mild COVID-19 (a few samples of this study predate the infection). Cell type and time point are not known. The specimen was PBMCs or a T cell subset sorted from them (not recorded which). The gene calls are TRBV4-3 and TRBJ2-3; D not resolved. The CDR3 is CASRGSLRTDTQYF. DNA of the CDR3: TGCGCCAGCAGAGGCTCACTACGCACAGATACGCAGTATTTT.